This T cell receptor (beta chain) is drawn from a study of Tregs in tolerant kidney transplant recipients. Study details: Mixed chimerism was transient after nonmyeloablative marrow transplants from related graft donors. General study points: The small number of patients limits these findings pending further validation. No direct test of biological reproducibility was done here.

Note on this clone: Its antigen is unknown. The CDR3 end lies 3 residues beyond the end of the read and is filled in from the germline J gene.

Deletions cut 3 bases from V and 5 bases from J, with 13 bases between. Germline assignment: CDR1 DFQATT and CDR2 SNEGSKA (reference sequence). CDR3 size: 13 residues. CD4+CD25+CD127- Tregs, CD4+CD25- non-Tregs, CD4 and CD8 cells were sorted. Libraries were prepared by immunoSEQ multiplex PCR; TCRdb keeps only in-frame clonotypes and omits some of them. This sample's clone table lists approximately 31,000 clones. The source material was CD8+ T cells from blood, sampled before the transplant. The chain has TRBV20-1 and TRBJ1-1, with a tentative D call TRBD1 (6 bases). The sequence came from a human donor who received a combined kidney and bone marrow transplant. The part of the CDR3 DNA that was read is TGCAGTGCTAGGTGGCAGGGGAATACTGAA. It codes for CSARWQGNTE. The CDR3 in its entirety is CSARWQGNTEAFF.